Sequencing of this TCR beta chain was carried out in a study of blood T cell repertoires in COVID-19. Background on the study: Samples came from the United States, Italy and Spain, spanning acute and convalescent COVID-19.

Assay: immunoSEQ multiplex PCR; the TCRdb copy retains only in-frame clones and omits some. Seen here are over 300,000 clones, about 90% observed once, and the top ten hold approximately 7%. This clone was picked up one time. Germline CDR1 reads SGHTA; CDR2 reads FQGNSA. Trimming shortened V by 5 bases and J by 5 bases, and 11 bases separated the two germline ends. The CDR3 runs to 13 residues. The receptor's source is a young man with active or convalescent COVID-19. This sequence joins TRBV7-2 and TRBJ2-3; TRBD2 might be the D (6 bases). Input material: peripheral blood. CDR3 in amino acids: CASSGRRIDTQYF. CDR3 coding DNA: TGTGCCAGCAGCGGGAGGAGGATAGATACGCAGTATTTT.